This T cell receptor beta chain was recovered during a study of T cells in Graves' hyperthyroidism and ophthalmopathy (dated 2019 in TCRdb). Describing the broader study: Peripheral blood was collected at initial diagnosis, before any treatment. To identify TCR V-J signatures that set the groups apart, the researchers used a discovery cohort of 100 or so patients, made up of 43 with Graves' ophthalmopathy and 57 with stable Graves' hyperthyroidism. Whether ophthalmopathy could be predicted prospectively was tested in an independent validation cohort made up of 18 to 20 hyperthyroidism patients plus 17 patients who later progressed to ophthalmopathy. For training and testing, the roughly 100 patients in the discovery cohort were randomly divided in a 7:3 ratio. In roughly six Graves' hyperthyroidism patients, the study also compared T-cell repertoires from thyroid tissue with T-cell repertoires from blood. Following sampling, methimazole starting at 30 mg daily was given to hyperthyroidism patients, and high-dose intravenous methylprednisolone was given to ophthalmopathy patients. According to the paper, TCR Vbeta CDR3 sequencing was carried out on about 140 peripheral blood samples, which came from approximately 43 ophthalmopathy, around 75 hyperthyroidism and around 17 progressor patients.

In the ophthalmopathy patients, disease was moderately to severely active, with a Clinical Activity Score of 3 or more, a NOSPECS grade of 4 or more, and a duration of less than 3 months. Patients with uncontrolled infections, other autoimmune diseases, pregnancy or lactation were excluded. Clinical symptoms, serum thyroxine and TRAb, thyroid ultrasound, and orbital computed tomography formed the basis for the diagnoses. PBMCs were isolated from about 10 ml of fresh peripheral blood by Ficoll-Paque density gradient centrifugation. Total RNA was extracted using Trizol reagent, and RNA quality was assessed on an Agilent 2100 Bioanalyzer. Overall study outcomes, separate from this receptor: Sample size was not statistically predetermined, and blinding of investigators to group allocation was not performed. A model built on a 13 V-J signature distinguished ophthalmopathy from stable hyperthyroidism, reaching about 88% sensitivity and about 81% specificity in cross-validation and 80%/75% in testing. Most expanded thyroid clonotypes (frequency above 0.001) were also detected in blood, suggesting blood repertoires may reflect thyroid immune responses. During validation, the model predicted progression to ophthalmopathy a median of approximately 6 months ahead of onset, with around 71% sensitivity and 72.22% specificity.

V is cut by 3 bases and J by 3 bases, and the space between the germline ends is 5 bases. From the cysteine through the phenylalanine, the CDR3 covers 12 amino acids. The retained sequence is limited to the CDR3, 36 bases, with the frame set at the first base. This clonotype was seen many times. It lacks a known antigen. Per-nucleotide qualities are absent, and no much larger clonotype sits a single base away. The TCR beta CDR3 regions were amplified from RNA transcripts. The first round of RT-PCR for the TCR CDR3 was performed with the HTBI primer set and the Qiagen OneStep RT-PCR kit. A second multiplex PCR round built the libraries, followed by size selection and purification. Sequencing of the libraries was done on an Illumina HiSeq2000 using paired-end 100 bp reads. The paper's processing steps were these. SOAPnuke was used to process the raw data, removing reads that contained adapters or uncalled bases, had a mean Phred below 15, or lacked an exact match to the constant primer or identifier. High-quality paired reads were merged using COPE v1.2.5, and each unique nucleotide sequence was defined as a clonotype. MiTCR v1.1 was used to align clonotypes to the IMGT TRBV, TRBD and TRBJ reference segments. The analysis was restricted to V-J combinations with a frequency above 0.0001, which together covered 99% to 99.2% of the repertoires. A TCS score was defined as the ratio of F50 (clonal expansion) to E x V (chaos), with BLOSUM62-based TCRdist applied between CDR3 peptides within each V-J. Welch's t-statistics and random forest reduced 500 to 550 V-J features to 13, which were used in a naive Bayes classifier (R e1071). TCRdb's own reprocessing of the public reads used fastp at Q25 and MiXCR and kept productive beta chains. Every CDR3 protein is listed once, alongside the most common genes and DNA of its rows. The authors' filters were not applied to this entry. The table for this sample lists 530,000 or so distinct CDR3 sequences; approximately 17% of them were counted only once. Approximately 16% of the sample lies in the top ten.

The TCR comes from a woman aged 18-35 years with Graves' ophthalmopathy. The rearrangement combines TRBV12-3 or TRBV12-4 with TRBJ1-1; the D gene remains uncertain. Sequencing was performed on blood. The nucleotides are TGTGCCAGCAGTTTCGCGGACACTGAAGCTTTCTTT. This is translated as CASSFADTEAFF.